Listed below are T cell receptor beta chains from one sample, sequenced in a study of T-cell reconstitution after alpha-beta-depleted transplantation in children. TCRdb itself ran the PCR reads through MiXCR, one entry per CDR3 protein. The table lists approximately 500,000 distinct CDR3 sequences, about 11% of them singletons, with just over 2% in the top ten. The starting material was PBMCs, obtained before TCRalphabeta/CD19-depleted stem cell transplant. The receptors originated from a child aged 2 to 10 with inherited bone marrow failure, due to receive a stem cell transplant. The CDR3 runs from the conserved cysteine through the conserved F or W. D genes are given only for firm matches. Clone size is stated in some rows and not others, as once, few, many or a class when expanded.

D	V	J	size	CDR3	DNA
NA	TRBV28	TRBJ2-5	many	CASSKRGRVQETQYF	TGTGCCAGCAGCAAAAGGGGGAGGGTTCAAGAGACCCAGTACTTC
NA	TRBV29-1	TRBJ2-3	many	CSVGLVTITDTQYF	TGCAGCGTTGGACTGGTGACTATCACAGATACGCAGTATTTT
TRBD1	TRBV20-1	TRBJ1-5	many	CSAQNGGTGYNQPQHF	TGCAGTGCTCAAAACGGTGGGACAGGGTACAATCAGCCCCAGCATTTT
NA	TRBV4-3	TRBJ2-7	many	CASSQARAPSSYEQYF	TGCGCCAGCAGCCAAGCCCGAGCTCCGAGCTCCTACGAGCAGTACTTC
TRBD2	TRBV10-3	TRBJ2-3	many	CAIRTPGLGADTQYF	TGTGCCATCAGAACGCCGGGACTAGGGGCGGATACGCAGTATTTT
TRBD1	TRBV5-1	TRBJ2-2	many	CASSAGQGFFNTGELFF	TGCGCCAGCAGCGCGGGACAGGGGTTTTTTAACACCGGGGAGCTGTTTTTT
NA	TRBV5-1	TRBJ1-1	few	CASSLVPGPEGTEAFF	TGCGCCAGCAGCTTGGTCCCAGGGCCGGAGGGCACTGAAGCTTTCTTT
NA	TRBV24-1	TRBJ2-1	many	CATSDLGVGEQFF	TGTGCCACCAGTGATTTGGGGGTAGGCGAGCAGTTCTTC
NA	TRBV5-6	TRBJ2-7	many	CASSLVPAPTYEQYF	TGTGCCAGCAGCTTGGTCCCCGCCCCGACCTACGAGCAGTACTTC
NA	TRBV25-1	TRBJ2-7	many	CASSEYNYEQYF	TGTGCCAGCAGTGAATACAACTACGAGCAGTACTTC
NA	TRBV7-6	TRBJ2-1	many	CASSLDSALGRPSEYNEQFF	TGTGCCAGCAGCTTAGATAGTGCGCTAGGCAGGCCATCGGAGTACAATGAGCAGTTCTTC
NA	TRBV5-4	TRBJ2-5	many	CASSFSRTQYF	TGTGCCAGCAGCTTTAGCAGGACCCAGTACTTC
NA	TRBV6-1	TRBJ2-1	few	CASRSGGAGSTYEQFF	TGTGCCAGCAGGTCGGGCGGGGCGGGATCTACCTATGAGCAGTTCTTC
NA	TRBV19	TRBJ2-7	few	CASSREGPYEQYF	TGTGCCAGTAGTCGAGAGGGACCTTACGAGCAGTACTTC
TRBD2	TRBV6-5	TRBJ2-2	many	CASSYSPGLAGVSGELFF	TGTGCCAGCAGTTACTCTCCGGGACTAGCGGGAGTATCCGGGGAGCTGTTTTTT
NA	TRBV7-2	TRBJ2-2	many	CASSSDRYTGELFF	TGTGCCAGCAGCTCAGACAGATACACCGGGGAGCTGTTTTTT
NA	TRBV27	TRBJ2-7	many	CASSSRPSSYEQYF	TGTGCCAGCAGTTCCAGGCCGTCTTCCTACGAGCAGTACTTC
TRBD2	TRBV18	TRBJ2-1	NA	CASSPPGLAGEQFF	TGTGCCAGCTCACCCCCGGGACTAGCGGGGGAGCAGTTCTTC
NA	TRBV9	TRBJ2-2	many	CASSPSDYAGELFF	TGTGCCAGCAGCCCCTCGGACTACGCCGGGGAGCTGTTTTTT
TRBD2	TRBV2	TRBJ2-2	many	CARGLAGVRELFF	TGTGCCAGAGGACTAGCGGGAGTACGGGAGCTGTTTTTT
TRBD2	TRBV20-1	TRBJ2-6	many	CSAPRLAGGYSGANVLTF	TGCAGTGCTCCCCGACTAGCGGGAGGGTACTCTGGGGCCAACGTCCTGACTTTC
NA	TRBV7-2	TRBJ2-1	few	CASSLTLRDEQFF	TGTGCCAGCAGCTTAACTCTTCGGGATGAGCAGTTCTTC
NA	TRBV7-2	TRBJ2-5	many	CASSFLYDRSQYF	TGTGCCAGCAGCTTCCTTTATGACAGGTCCCAGTACTTC
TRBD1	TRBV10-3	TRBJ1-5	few	CAIKGDRTSNQPQHF	TGTGCCATCAAGGGGGACAGGACTAGCAATCAGCCCCAGCATTTT
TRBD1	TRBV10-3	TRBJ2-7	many	CAISPENRGHEQYF	TGTGCCATCAGCCCGGAGAACAGGGGACACGAGCAGTACTTC
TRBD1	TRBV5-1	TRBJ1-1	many	CASSWAGTGVTEAFF	TGCGCCAGCAGCTGGGCCGGGACAGGGGTTACTGAAGCTTTCTTT
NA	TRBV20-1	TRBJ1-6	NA	CSALGRGEDYNSPLHF	TGCAGTGCCCTGGGAAGGGGGGAAGACTATAATTCACCCCTCCACTTT
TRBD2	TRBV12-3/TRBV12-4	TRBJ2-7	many	CASTPTSGSYEQYF	TGTGCCAGCACTCCGACTAGCGGGTCCTACGAGCAGTACTTC
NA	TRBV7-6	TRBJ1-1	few	CASSPRQDGVTAFF	TGTGCCAGCAGCCCCCGACAGGATGGCGTAACAGCTTTCTTT
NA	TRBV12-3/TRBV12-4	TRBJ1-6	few	CASSTDGMLNSPLHF	TGTGCCAGCAGTACGGACGGCATGTTGAATTCACCCCTCCACTTT
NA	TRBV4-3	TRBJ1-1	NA	CASSQGWQTYTEAFF	TGCGCCAGCAGCCAAGGGTGGCAGACATACACTGAAGCTTTCTTT
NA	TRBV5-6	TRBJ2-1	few	CASSFWGLAWRNEQFF	TGTGCCAGCAGCTTTTGGGGTCTAGCGTGGCGCAATGAGCAGTTCTTC
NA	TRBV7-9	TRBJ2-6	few	CASSPQGYSGANVLTF	TGTGCCAGCAGCCCACAGGGTTACTCTGGGGCCAACGTCCTGACTTTC
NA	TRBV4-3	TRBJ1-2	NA	CASSQDWARANYGYTF	TGCGCCAGCAGCCAAGATTGGGCCAGGGCAAACTATGGCTACACCTTC
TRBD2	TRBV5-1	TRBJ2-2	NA	CASSSGTSELGGELFF	TGCGCCAGCAGCAGCGGGACTAGCGAACTTGGCGGGGAGCTGTTTTTT
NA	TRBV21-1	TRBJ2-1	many	CASSKTGGTSGSIYNEQFF	TGTGCCAGCAGCAAAACGGGGGGGACTAGCGGGTCGATATACAATGAGCAGTTCTTC
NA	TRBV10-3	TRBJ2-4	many	CAISELGAQNIQYF	TGTGCCATCAGTGAATTGGGGGCGCAGAACATTCAGTACTTC